This T cell receptor (beta chain) came from a study of blood T cell repertoires in COVID-19. Study-wide context: Italy, Spain and the United States were the sources of the convalescent and acute COVID-19 samples. PBMCs, B-cell-depleted T cells, or T cells were the source of the cDNA or gDNA that made up the material.

Under the authors' procedure: Counts of nucleated cells, estimated from reference gene primer amplification, were obtained. Some clones are missing from TCRdb's copy, which holds only in-frame ones; the method was immunoSEQ multiplex PCR. V and J calls and clone size are given by that table; D and trimming were obtained from the DNA. The repertoire holds 150,000 or so clones, with approximately 90% as singletons. This CDR3 has 10 amino acids. CDR1 is SNHLY and CDR2 is FYNNEI in the germline V gene. The V and J ends lost 7 bases and 6 bases respectively, with 4 bases between them. The receptor was derived from a man aged 50 to 59 with acute or convalescent COVID-19. The specimen sequenced was peripheral blood. The chain has TRBV2 and TRBJ2-1; D is ambiguous. CDR3: CASTGNEQFF. CDR3 nucleotide sequence: TGTGCCAGCACGGGCAATGAGCAGTTCTTC.